This is a list of T cell receptor beta chains from one sample in a study of blood T cells in healthy people across ages. TCRdb ran MiXCR on the 5' RACE reads and lists one entry per CDR3 protein. The sample carries hundreds of thousands of distinct CDR3 sequences, about 26% recorded once. In addition, the sample was reused for a study of T cells of mothers and their children.

The sequenced material came from blood. The receptors here all came from a boy aged 2-15 years in good health. Both conserved end residues are part of each CDR3. D genes are given only for firm matches. Not all rows give a size; the values are once, few, many and, for expanded clones, a class.

d_call,j_call,v_call,clone_size,cdr3_aa,cdr3_nt
TRBD2,TRBJ2-1,TRBV20-1,-,CSASLGLAGFRSSYNEQFF,TGCAGTGCTAGTCTAGGACTAGCGGGATTTCGGAGCTCCTACAATGAGCAGTTCTTC
-,TRBJ2-1,TRBV24-1,-,CATSDLRVYNEQFF,TGTGCCACCAGTGATTTAAGGGTATACAATGAGCAGTTCTTC
-,TRBJ2-3,TRBV29-1,few,CSVDDSTDTQYF,TGCAGCGTTGACGACTCGACAGATACGCAGTATTTT
-,TRBJ2-7,TRBV11-2,few,CASSPGRISYEQYF,TGTGCCAGCAGTCCGGGGCGGATTTCCTACGAGCAGTACTTC
TRBD1,TRBJ2-1,TRBV11-2,-,CASSSRDRVDFNEQFF,TGTGCCAGCAGCAGTAGGGACAGGGTAGATTTCAATGAGCAGTTCTTC
-,TRBJ2-7,TRBV7-9,-,CASSPGGPQGAFPYEQYF,TGTGCCAGCAGCCCTGGGGGGCCACAGGGAGCCTTCCCCTACGAGCAGTACTTC
TRBD2,TRBJ2-5,TRBV5-1,few,CASSGTSGKETQYF,TGCGCCAGCAGCGGGACTAGCGGGAAAGAGACCCAGTACTTC
-,TRBJ2-3,TRBV5-1,-,CASSLAQTGTRTQYF,TGCGCCAGCAGCTTGGCGCAGACCGGGACGAGGACGCAGTATTTT
TRBD1,TRBJ2-1,TRBV6-5,few,CASSSLDREIDNEQFF,TGTGCCAGCAGTTCCTTGGACAGGGAGATCGACAATGAGCAGTTCTTC
TRBD2,TRBJ2-3,TRBV11-2,-,CASSRLTSGSLKDTQYF,TGTGCCAGCAGCCGTTTGACTAGCGGGAGCCTGAAAGATACGCAGTATTTT
-,TRBJ1-2,TRBV20-1,few,CSAAIQYYGYTF,TGCAGTGCTGCGATTCAGTACTATGGCTACACCTTC
TRBD1,TRBJ1-2,TRBV15,few,CATSRDRDRGDYGYTF,TGTGCCACCAGCAGAGATCGGGACAGGGGGGACTATGGCTACACCTTC
-,TRBJ2-7,TRBV29-1,few,CSVEEGRAGEQYF,TGCAGCGTTGAAGAGGGCAGGGCCGGTGAGCAGTACTTC
TRBD2,TRBJ2-5,TRBV7-8,few,CASSTGTSGLVLGTQYF,TGTGCCAGCAGCACCGGGACTAGCGGGCTTGTATTGGGGACCCAGTACTTC
TRBD1,TRBJ2-7,TRBV6-2/TRBV6-3,few,CASSSGTEITYEQYF,TGTGCCAGCAGTTCAGGGACAGAGATTACCTACGAGCAGTACTTC
TRBD1,TRBJ1-2,TRBV18,-,CASSRGDVGQSYGYTF,TGTGCCAGCTCACGCGGCGATGTGGGACAGAGCTATGGCTACACCTTC
-,TRBJ2-5,TRBV7-9,-,CTSSLVLSGQETQYF,TGTACCAGCAGCTTAGTGCTCTCGGGTCAAGAGACCCAGTACTTC
-,TRBJ1-1,TRBV29-1,-,CSVDWDAAEAFF,TGCAGCGTTGACTGGGACGCGGCTGAAGCTTTCTTT
TRBD2,TRBJ2-1,TRBV20-1,many,CSATGGRVSYNEQFF,TGCAGTGCTACAGGCGGGAGGGTCTCCTACAATGAGCAGTTCTTC
-,TRBJ2-2,TRBV12-3/TRBV12-4,-,CASSFGRGELFF,TGTGCCAGCAGTTTTGGGAGGGGGGAGCTGTTTTTT
TRBD1,TRBJ2-7,TRBV3-1,-,CAGSQETGGYNEQYF,TGTGCCGGCAGCCAAGAAACAGGGGGTTACAACGAGCAGTACTTC
-,TRBJ2-1,TRBV6-2/TRBV6-3,-,CASSYAFGFSRAERGEDNEQFF,TGTGCCAGCAGTTACGCATTCGGCTTCAGTAGAGCGGAACGGGGAGAGGACAATGAGCAGTTCTTC
TRBD2,TRBJ2-7,TRBV15,-,CATSRSGSGRAEQYF,TGTGCCACCAGCAGATCCGGTAGCGGGAGGGCCGAGCAGTACTTC
TRBD2,TRBJ2-3,TRBV7-9,-,CASSSGLAGELDTQYF,TGTGCCAGCAGCTCGGGACTAGCGGGAGAATTGGATACGCAGTATTTT
-,TRBJ2-7,TRBV29-1,-,CSAAGRAGYEQYF,TGCAGCGCCGCGGGCAGGGCGGGCTACGAGCAGTACTTC
TRBD1,TRBJ1-4,TRBV20-1,-,CSAVSRDSPGKLFF,TGCAGTGCGGTCTCCCGGGACAGCCCAGGGAAACTGTTTTTT
-,TRBJ2-7,TRBV5-1,-,CASRDRSLASYEQYF,TGCGCCAGCAGGGACCGGTCATTGGCCTCCTACGAGCAGTACTTC
TRBD2,TRBJ2-3,TRBV5-1,-,CASSLVLAGEGTDTQYF,TGCGCCAGCAGCTTGGTACTAGCGGGAGAGGGCACAGATACGCAGTATTTT
TRBD1,TRBJ1-6,TRBV15,-,CATSRDRGASPLHF,TGTGCCACCAGCAGGGACAGGGGGGCGTCACCCCTCCACTTT
TRBD1,TRBJ1-4,TRBV5-1,few,CASSFQQGKDEKLFF,TGCGCCAGCAGCTTCCAACAGGGGAAGGATGAAAAACTGTTTTTT
-,TRBJ2-3,TRBV20-1,few,CSATVHTDTQYF,TGCAGTGCTACCGTCCACACAGATACGCAGTATTTT
TRBD2,TRBJ2-1,TRBV9,-,CASSFRLAGGSYNEQFF,TGTGCCAGCAGCTTTAGACTAGCGGGGGGATCCTACAATGAGCAGTTCTTC
TRBD1,TRBJ2-1,TRBV12-3/TRBV12-4,few,CASNRQGGYNEQFF,TGTGCCAGCAACCGACAGGGGGGTTACAATGAGCAGTTCTTC
-,TRBJ1-1,TRBV6-6,once,CASSDSMNTEAFF,TGTGCCAGCAGCGACAGCATGAACACTGAAGCTTTCTTT
-,TRBJ2-7,TRBV20-1,-,CSARDLRVGYEQYF,TGCAGTGCTAGAGATCTCAGGGTCGGGTACGAGCAGTACTTC
TRBD2,TRBJ2-3,TRBV7-3,few,CASSQSGTSGGTDTQYF,TGTGCCAGCAGCCAGTCCGGGACTAGCGGGGGAACAGATACGCAGTATTTT
TRBD1,TRBJ2-7,TRBV27,-,CASSVSGQGFYEQYF,TGTGCCAGCAGCGTTTCGGGACAGGGGTTTTACGAGCAGTACTTC
TRBD2,TRBJ2-2,TRBV7-2,few,CASRSGGANTGELFF,TGTGCCAGCAGGTCGGGGGGGGCGAACACCGGGGAGCTGTTTTTT
-,TRBJ2-5,TRBV7-2,-,CASSLGVGAGAATQYF,TGTGCCAGCAGCTTAGGAGTAGGCGCCGGGGCGGCGACCCAGTACTTC
-,TRBJ2-1,TRBV25-1,few,CASSKGTTIYNEQFF,TGTGCCAGCTCCAAAGGAACTACAATCTACAATGAGCAGTTCTTC
TRBD1,TRBJ1-2,TRBV10-3,few,CAISTTGGSNGYTF,TGTGCCATCAGTACGACAGGGGGCTCGAATGGCTACACCTTC
TRBD1,TRBJ2-3,TRBV20-1,many,CSALRWDRVTDTQYF,TGCAGTGCGCTGCGTTGGGACAGGGTCACAGATACGCAGTATTTT
TRBD2,TRBJ2-7,TRBV20-1,few,CSARDTGTSSYEQYF,TGCAGTGCTAGAGATACCGGGACTAGCTCCTACGAGCAGTACTTC
-,TRBJ2-4,TRBV2,-,CASSEIEGSLGNF,TGTGCCAGCAGTGAAATTGAGGGCAGCCTGGGGAACTTC
-,TRBJ1-3,TRBV12-3/TRBV12-4,few,CASSPDASGNTIYF,TGTGCCAGCAGCCCGGACGCCTCCGGAAACACCATATATTTT
TRBD2,TRBJ2-2,TRBV12-3/TRBV12-4,few,CASSPGLAGFTGELFF,TGTGCCAGCAGTCCCGGACTAGCGGGATTCACCGGGGAGCTGTTTTTT
TRBD1,TRBJ2-5,TRBV20-1,many,CSARPSGTGKETQYF,TGCAGTGCTAGACCGTCCGGGACAGGGAAAGAGACCCAGTACTTC
-,TRBJ2-4,TRBV7-9,few,CASSSSPNLAYIQYF,TGTGCCAGCAGCTCGTCACCAAACCTAGCGTACATTCAGTACTTC
-,TRBJ2-2,TRBV12-5,few,CASGLGPQGSGELFF,TGTGCTAGTGGTTTGGGTCCCCAGGGATCCGGGGAGCTGTTTTTT
-,TRBJ2-7,TRBV5-1,few,CASSFNRENDEQYF,TGCGCCAGCAGCTTTAACAGGGAGAACGACGAGCAGTACTTC
TRBD2,TRBJ2-3,TRBV2,-,CASSMRTSGGTDTQYF,TGTGCCAGCAGTATGCGGACTAGCGGGGGTACAGATACGCAGTATTTT
-,TRBJ2-5,TRBV4-1,-,CASSQGNPPKTQYF,TGCGCCAGCAGCCAGGGGAATCCTCCGAAGACCCAGTACTTC
TRBD2,TRBJ2-3,TRBV5-1,few,CASSPGLAGGRGADTQYF,TGCGCCAGTTCGCCAGGACTAGCGGGGGGGAGGGGCGCAGATACGCAGTATTTT
-,TRBJ1-5,TRBV5-5,-,CASSSTPYGQPQHF,TGTGCCAGCAGCTCAACACCGTACGGCCAGCCCCAGCATTTT
-,TRBJ2-3,TRBV12-3/TRBV12-4,few,CASSLLEKDTQYF,TGTGCCAGCAGTTTACTAGAAAAGGATACGCAGTATTTT